The present TCR beta chain was sequenced within a study of T-cell reconstitution after alpha-beta-depleted transplantation in children. Overall study findings and caveats: Expanded graft clones numbering several hundred reportedly gave rise to alpha-beta T cells about two months after transplant. Elevated TCRbeta diversity at day 60 was traced, in some patients, to surviving recipient T cells and thymic progenitors.

A library of TCRbeta sequences, prepared with unique molecular identifiers, was generated. MiXCR, run by TCRdb on the PCR reads, gives a single entry per CDR3 protein. The sample consists of a few hundred thousand distinct CDR3 sequences, about a quarter of them appearing once. After removal of 4 bases from V and 5 bases from J, the junction contained 13 bases not matched to a gene. The CDR3 has 16 amino acids. Germline CDR1 SNHLY, CDR2 FYNNEI. Concerning this clonotype itself: The antigen is not known.

The clonotype comes from a boy younger than two with Wiskott-Aldrich syndrome, due to receive a stem cell transplant. The V gene is TRBV2, the J gene TRBJ2-7; 8 nucleotides align to TRBD1. Sequenced material: PBMCs, taken before TCRalphabeta/CD19-depleted stem cell transplant. CDR3 protein: CASSGSYWTGSNEQYF. The CDR3 coding sequence is TGTGCCAGCAGTGGGAGTTATTGGACAGGGAGCAACGAGCAGTACTTC.